The present TCR beta chain was sequenced within a study of T-cell reconstitution after alpha-beta-depleted transplantation in children (dated by TCRdb to 2016 to 2017). General notes on the study: Using TCR repertoire profiling, the study followed T-cell immune reconstitution in a quantitative way in children after TCRalphabeta/CD19-depleted allogeneic hematopoietic cell transplantation.

General conclusions and limits of the study: The frequencies of hyperexpanded clones fell over the following months, and after one year, T-cell counts and TCRbeta diversity were mostly attributed to newly produced T cells. In some patients, the high TCRbeta diversity seen at day 60 was put down to recipient T cells and intrathymic progenitors that had survived conditioning. Apparently early alphabetaT-cell count recovery about two months after transplant reportedly relied on only several hundred rapidly expanded clones derived from non-depleted graft cells.

Receptor amplification or capture employed PCR. The sample was run on an Illumina HiSeq 2500. TCR libraries were prepared with molecular barcoding, using unique molecular identifiers to normalize TCRbeta repertoire quantification. In-frame beta chains were kept once TCRdb had trimmed the public reads at Q25 with fastp and called clones with MiXCR. Every CDR3 protein is listed once, alongside the most common genes and DNA of its rows. The table for this sample lists about 580,000 distinct CDR3 sequences; roughly 23% of them were counted only once. 13% to 15% of the sample comes from the top ten. This clonotype has only a few counts. Its antigen target is currently unknown. It has no much larger one-base neighbor in the sample; base qualities were not kept. In light of the paper, this sample's treatment or condition label describes: allogeneic hematopoietic cell transplantation with graft depleted of TCRalphabeta T cells and CD19 B cells. Transplant recipients were children who received TCRalphabeta/CD19-depleted allogeneic hematopoietic cell grafts.

The source is a boy under two years old who had a stem cell transplant for acute myeloid leukemia, so the T cells may come from the graft donor. The source material was PBMCs, mostly from graft donor cells, sampled 360 days after TCRalphabeta/CD19-depleted stem cell transplant.

DNA sequence: TGTGCCAGCAGCTTAGTTGTTGTCGGACAGGAGGTCACAGATACGCAGTATTTT. Its protein reads: CASSLVVVGQEVTDTQYF. The chain is made from TRBV11-2 and TRBJ2-3, with 7 bases matching TRBD1. Looking up the germline V gene yields CDR1 SGHAT and CDR2 FQNNGV. From cysteine to phenylalanine, the CDR3 is 18 amino acids long. Just the 54-base CDR3 DNA is kept, in frame starting at base 1. Here V drops 1 base and J drops 2 bases, and the junction holds 12 bases not matched to any gene.